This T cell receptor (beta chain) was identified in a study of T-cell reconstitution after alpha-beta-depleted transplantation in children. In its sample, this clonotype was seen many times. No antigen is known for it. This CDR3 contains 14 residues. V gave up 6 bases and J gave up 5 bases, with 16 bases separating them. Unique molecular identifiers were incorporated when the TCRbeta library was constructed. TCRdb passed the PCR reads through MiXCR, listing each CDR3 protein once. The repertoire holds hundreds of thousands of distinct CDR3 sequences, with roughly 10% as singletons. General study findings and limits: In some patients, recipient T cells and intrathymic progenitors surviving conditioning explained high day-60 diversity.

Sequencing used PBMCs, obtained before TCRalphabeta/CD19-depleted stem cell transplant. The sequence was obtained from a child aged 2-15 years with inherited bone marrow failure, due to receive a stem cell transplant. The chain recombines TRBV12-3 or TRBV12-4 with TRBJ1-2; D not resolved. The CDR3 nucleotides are TGTGCCAGCAGCCTGACCTCTACTCTATATGGCTACACCTTC. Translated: CASSLTSTLYGYTF.